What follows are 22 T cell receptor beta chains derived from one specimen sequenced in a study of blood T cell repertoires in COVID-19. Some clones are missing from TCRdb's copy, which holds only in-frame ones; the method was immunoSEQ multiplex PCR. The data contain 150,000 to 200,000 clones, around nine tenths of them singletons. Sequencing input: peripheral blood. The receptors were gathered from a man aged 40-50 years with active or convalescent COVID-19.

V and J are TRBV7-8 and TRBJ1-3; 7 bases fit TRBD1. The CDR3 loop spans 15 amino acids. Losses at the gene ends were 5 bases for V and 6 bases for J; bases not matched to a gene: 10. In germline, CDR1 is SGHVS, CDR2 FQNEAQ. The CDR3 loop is CASSLTNRGTNTIYF. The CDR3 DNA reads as TGTGCCAGCAGCCTAACAAACAGGGGAACAAACACCATATATTTT.

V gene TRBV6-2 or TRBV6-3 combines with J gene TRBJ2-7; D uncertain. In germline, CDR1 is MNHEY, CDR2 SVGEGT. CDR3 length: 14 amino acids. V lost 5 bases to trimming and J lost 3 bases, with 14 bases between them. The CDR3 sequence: CASSDDILGYEQYF. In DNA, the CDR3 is TGTGCCAGCAGTGACGACATTTTGGGCTACGAGCAGTACTTC.

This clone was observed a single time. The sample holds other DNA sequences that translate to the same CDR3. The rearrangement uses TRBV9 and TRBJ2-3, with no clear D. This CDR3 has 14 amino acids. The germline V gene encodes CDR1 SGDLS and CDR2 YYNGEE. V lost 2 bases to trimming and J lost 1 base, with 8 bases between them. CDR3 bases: TGTGCCAGCAGCGTCCTCCAGGGCACAGATACGCAGTATTTT. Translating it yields CASSVLQGTDTQYF.

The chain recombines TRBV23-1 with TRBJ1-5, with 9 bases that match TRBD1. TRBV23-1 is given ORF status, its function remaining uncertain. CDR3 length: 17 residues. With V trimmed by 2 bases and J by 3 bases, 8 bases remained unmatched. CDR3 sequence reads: CASSQGTGPLNNQPQHF. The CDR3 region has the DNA TGCGCCAGCAGTCAAGGGACAGGGCCCCTTAACAATCAGCCCCAGCATTTT.

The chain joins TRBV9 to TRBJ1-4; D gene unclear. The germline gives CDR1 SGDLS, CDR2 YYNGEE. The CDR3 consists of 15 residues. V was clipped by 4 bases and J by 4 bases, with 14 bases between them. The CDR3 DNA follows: TGTGCCAGCAGCTCTAGCGGAGGTCGTAATGAAAAACTGTTTTTT. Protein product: CASSSSGGRNEKLFF.

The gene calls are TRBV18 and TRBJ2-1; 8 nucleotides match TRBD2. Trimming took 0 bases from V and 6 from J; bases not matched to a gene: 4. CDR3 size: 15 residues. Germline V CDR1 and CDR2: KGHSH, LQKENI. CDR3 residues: CASSPPTGGGNEQFF. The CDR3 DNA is TGTGCCAGCTCACCACCAACGGGGGGGGGCAATGAGCAGTTCTTC.

Here the CDR3 DNA reads TGTGCCGCCGACTCGACCCATGGCTACACCTTC. This codes for CAADSTHGYTF. The chain uses TRBV28 and TRBJ1-2; D remains unclear. Germline values: CDR1 MDHEN, CDR2 SYDVKM. This CDR3 has 11 amino acids. Trimming left V 11 bases short and J 6 bases short, with 13 bases between.

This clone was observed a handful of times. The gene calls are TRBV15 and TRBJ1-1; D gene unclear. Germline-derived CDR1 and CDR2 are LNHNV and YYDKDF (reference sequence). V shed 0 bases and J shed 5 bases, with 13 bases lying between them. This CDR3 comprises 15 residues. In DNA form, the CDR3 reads TGTGCCACCAGCAGAGATCTTAAACGGGGAACTGAAGCTTTCTTT. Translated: CATSRDLKRGTEAFF.

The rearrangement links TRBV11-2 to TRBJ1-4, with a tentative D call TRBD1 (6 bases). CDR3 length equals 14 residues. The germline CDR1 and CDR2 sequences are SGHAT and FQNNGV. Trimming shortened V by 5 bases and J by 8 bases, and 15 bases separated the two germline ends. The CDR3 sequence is CASSAGGQIEKLFF. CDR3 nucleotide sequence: TGTGCCAGCAGCGCGGGGGGGCAGATCGAAAAACTGTTTTTT.

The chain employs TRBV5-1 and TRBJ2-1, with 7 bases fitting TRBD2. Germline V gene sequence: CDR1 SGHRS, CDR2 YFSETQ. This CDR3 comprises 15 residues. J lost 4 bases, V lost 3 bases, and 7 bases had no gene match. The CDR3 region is CASSSIGGSYNEQFF. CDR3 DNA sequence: TGCGCCAGCAGCTCAATCGGGGGGTCTTACAATGAGCAGTTCTTC.

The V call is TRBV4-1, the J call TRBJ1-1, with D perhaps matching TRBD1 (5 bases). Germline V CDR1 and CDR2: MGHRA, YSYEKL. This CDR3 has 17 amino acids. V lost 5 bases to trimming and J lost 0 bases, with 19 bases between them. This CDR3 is CASSDLDRRAMNTEAFF. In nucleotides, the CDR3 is TGCGCCAGCAGCGACCTAGACAGAAGGGCCATGAACACTGAAGCTTTCTTT.

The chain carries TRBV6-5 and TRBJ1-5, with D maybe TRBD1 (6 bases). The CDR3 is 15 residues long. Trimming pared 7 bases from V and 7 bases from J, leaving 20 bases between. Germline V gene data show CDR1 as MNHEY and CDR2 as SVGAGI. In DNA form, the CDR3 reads TGTGCCAGCAACATCATAGGGGGAGTAGAGCAGCCCCAGCATTTT. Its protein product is CASNIIGGVEQPQHF.

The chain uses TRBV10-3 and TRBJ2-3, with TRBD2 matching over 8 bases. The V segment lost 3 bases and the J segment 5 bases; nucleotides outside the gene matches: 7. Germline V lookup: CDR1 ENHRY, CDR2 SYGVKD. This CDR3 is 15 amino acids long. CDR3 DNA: TGTGCCATCAGTGAATCCGGGGGGGCCGGAGATACGCAGTATTTT. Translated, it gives CAISESGGAGDTQYF.

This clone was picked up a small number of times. Here the CDR3 reads CASSLYTRNTEAFF. The CDR3 DNA is TGTGCCAGCAGTTTATACACCAGGAACACTGAAGCTTTCTTT. The chain recombines TRBV28 with TRBJ1-1; D remains unclear. In germline, CDR1 is MDHEN, CDR2 SYDVKM. V was clipped by 1 base and J by 1 base, with 7 bases between them. The CDR3 length is 14 residues.

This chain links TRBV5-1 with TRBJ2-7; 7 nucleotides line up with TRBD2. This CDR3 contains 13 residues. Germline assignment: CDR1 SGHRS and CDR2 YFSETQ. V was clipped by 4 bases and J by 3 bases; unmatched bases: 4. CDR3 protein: CASSRGEGYEQYF. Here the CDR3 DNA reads TGCGCCAGCAGCCGGGGGGAGGGCTACGAGCAGTACTTC.

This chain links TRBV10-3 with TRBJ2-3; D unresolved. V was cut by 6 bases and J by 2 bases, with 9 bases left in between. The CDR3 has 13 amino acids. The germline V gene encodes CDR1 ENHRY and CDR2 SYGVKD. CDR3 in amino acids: CAIRTADTDTQYF. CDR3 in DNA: TGTGCCATCAGGACGGCGGACACAGATACGCAGTATTTT.

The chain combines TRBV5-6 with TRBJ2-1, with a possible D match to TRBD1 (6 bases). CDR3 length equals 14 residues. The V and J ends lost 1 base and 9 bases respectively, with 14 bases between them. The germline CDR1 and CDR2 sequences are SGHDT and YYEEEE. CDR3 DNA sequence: TGTGCCAGCAGCTTGAGGACAGCTCTGGGTGAGCAGTTCTTC. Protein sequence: CASSLRTALGEQFF.

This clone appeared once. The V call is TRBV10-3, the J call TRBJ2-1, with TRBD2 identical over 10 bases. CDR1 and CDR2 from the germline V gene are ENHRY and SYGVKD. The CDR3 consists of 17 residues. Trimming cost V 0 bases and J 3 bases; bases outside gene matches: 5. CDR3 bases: TGTGCCATCAGTGAGTCGGGTAGCGGGGGGCTCTACAATGAGCAGTTCTTC. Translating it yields CAISESGSGGLYNEQFF.

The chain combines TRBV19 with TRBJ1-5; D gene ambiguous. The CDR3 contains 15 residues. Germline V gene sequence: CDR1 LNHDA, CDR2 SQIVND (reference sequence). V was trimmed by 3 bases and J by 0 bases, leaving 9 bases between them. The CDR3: CASSIDFYSNQPQHF. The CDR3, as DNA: TGTGCCAGTAGTATTGACTTTTATAGCAATCAGCCCCAGCATTTT.

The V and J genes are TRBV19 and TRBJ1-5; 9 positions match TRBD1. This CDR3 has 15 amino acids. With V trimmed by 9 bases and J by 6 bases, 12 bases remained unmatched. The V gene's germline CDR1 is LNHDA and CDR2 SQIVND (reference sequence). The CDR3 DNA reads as TGTGCCAGCAAGCTCCGGGACAGGGATTTTCAGCCCCAGCATTTT. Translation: CASKLRDRDFQPQHF.

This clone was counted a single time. For the CDR3, the DNA is TGTGCCAGCAGGGGGTATGAGGGCGACGGCTACACCTTC. It translates to CASRGYEGDGYTF. The gene calls are TRBV28 and TRBJ1-2; unclear D gene. The length of the CDR3 is 13 residues. Trimming removed 6 bases at V and 8 bases at J, with 16 bases between. Germline V gene data show CDR1 as MDHEN and CDR2 as SYDVKM.

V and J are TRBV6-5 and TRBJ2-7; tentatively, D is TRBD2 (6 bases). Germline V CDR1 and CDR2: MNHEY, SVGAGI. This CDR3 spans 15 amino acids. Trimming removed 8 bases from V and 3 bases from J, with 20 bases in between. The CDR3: CASSKRRGTFYEQYF. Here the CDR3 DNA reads TGTGCCAGCTCAAAAAGGAGGGGAACCTTCTACGAGCAGTACTTC.